These T cell receptor beta chains were read from a single sample in a study of graft-versus-host responses after intestinal transplantation. Their antigens are not known. This table comes from immunoSEQ multiplex PCR, and its TCRdb copy is limited to in-frame clones, with some not included. Of tens of thousands of clones listed, 91% are singletons. The sequenced sample was unstimulated CD4+ T cells sorted from spleen or lymph node cells, obtained before intestinal transplant. These receptors were taken from a human donor who received an intestinal transplant. CDR3s include the opening cysteine and the closing phenylalanine or tryptophan. Each record gives: D gene, J gene, CDR3 length, V gene, clone size, CDR3 DNA, CDR3 protein. D genes are given only for firm matches. Clone size appears in some rows only: once, few, many, or a class for an expanded clone.

D: TRBD2
J: TRBJ2-1
length: 20
V: TRBV19
size: NA
DNA: TGTGCCAGTAGTATTTTCCCGGGACTAGCGGGGGGATCGGTTGGCAATGAGCAGTTCTTC
CDR3: CASSIFPGLAGGSVGNEQFF

D: TRBD1
J: TRBJ1-1
length: 13
V: TRBV7-8
size: NA
DNA: TGTGCCAGCAGCGCTCAGGGGGGAACTGAAGCTTTCTTT
CDR3: CASSAQGGTEAFF

D: TRBD1
J: TRBJ1-6
length: 17
V: TRBV4-1
size: NA
DNA: TGCGCCAGCAGCCAAGATCTAGGGGGCATCTATAATTCACCCCTCCACTTT
CDR3: CASSQDLGGIYNSPLHF

D: TRBD1
J: TRBJ2-7
length: 15
V: TRBV7-2
size: NA
DNA: TGTGCCAGCAGCTTAGGGGGGACAGGGGTCCGCGAGCAGTACTTC
CDR3: CASSLGGTGVREQYF

D: NA
J: TRBJ1-3
length: 15
V: TRBV19
size: NA
DNA: TGTGCCAGTAGAAGACACACCGACTCTGGAAACACCATATATTTT
CDR3: CASRRHTDSGNTIYF

D: NA
J: TRBJ2-2
length: 15
V: TRBV9
size: NA
DNA: TGTGCCAGCAGCCCGGCGGTGGCGAACACCGGGGAGCTGTTTTTT
CDR3: CASSPAVANTGELFF

D: NA
J: TRBJ2-5
length: 12
V: TRBV6-6
size: NA
DNA: TGTGCCAGCAGCAAGCGGGAAGAGACCCAGTACTTC
CDR3: CASSKREETQYF

D: TRBD1
J: TRBJ1-4
length: 16
V: TRBV4-3
size: NA
DNA: TGCGCCAGCAGCTCCGGGACAGGGCGAAAGAGGGAAAAACTGTTTTTT
CDR3: CASSSGTGRKREKLFF

D: TRBD1
J: TRBJ1-2
length: 15
V: TRBV6-5
size: few
DNA: TGTGCCAGCAGTTACAATGACAGGGCCGCGTTTGGCTACACCTTC
CDR3: CASSYNDRAAFGYTF

D: NA
J: TRBJ2-7
length: 14
V: TRBV15
size: NA
DNA: TGTGCCACCAGCAGAGATCGGGGTTCCTACGAGCAGTACTTC
CDR3: CATSRDRGSYEQYF

D: NA
J: TRBJ1-4
length: 14
V: TRBV27
size: NA
DNA: TGTGCCAGCGGCCTGCAGCGGCCTGAAGGAAAACTGTTTTTT
CDR3: CASGLQRPEGKLFF

D: NA
J: TRBJ1-1
length: 14
V: TRBV6-1
size: NA
DNA: TGTGCCAGCAGTGATGGTTGGAGGGAAGATGAAGCTTTCTTT
CDR3: CASSDGWREDEAFF

D: TRBD2
J: TRBJ2-7
length: 17
V: TRBV27
size: NA
DNA: TGTGCCAGCAGTCCACGGAGGACTAGCGGGATCTCCTACGAGCAGTACTTC
CDR3: CASSPRRTSGISYEQYF

D: NA
J: TRBJ1-6
length: 16
V: TRBV18
size: NA
DNA: TGTGCCAGCTCACCACGGGAGGGGACCTGGAGAGGACCCCTCCACTTT
CDR3: CASSPREGTWRGPLHF

D: NA
J: TRBJ1-1
length: 12
V: TRBV18
size: NA
DNA: TGTGCCAGCTCACTAGGGAGCACTGAAGCTTTCTTT
CDR3: CASSLGSTEAFF

D: NA
J: TRBJ1-1
length: 15
V: TRBV7-6
size: NA
DNA: TGTGCCAGCAGCTTCCACCAGGGTGGGAACACTGAAGCTTTCTTT
CDR3: CASSFHQGGNTEAFF

D: TRBD2
J: TRBJ2-7
length: 15
V: TRBV7-2
size: NA
DNA: TGTGCCAGCAGCTGGGTTTCGGGGGGGGGCGTCGAGCAGTACTTC
CDR3: CASSWVSGGGVEQYF

D: TRBD2
J: TRBJ2-3
length: 15
V: TRBV7-9
size: NA
DNA: TGTGCCAGCAGCCTGGGACTAGCTAGCACAGATACGCAGTATTTT
CDR3: CASSLGLASTDTQYF

D: NA
J: TRBJ2-3
length: 15
V: TRBV7-8
size: NA
DNA: TGTGCCAGCAGTTTGCTAGTGGGCGGGGAGAATACGCAGTATTTT
CDR3: CASSLLVGGENTQYF

D: TRBD1
J: TRBJ1-2
length: 13
V: TRBV9
size: NA
DNA: TGTGCCAGCAGCGAAACAGGGGGCGACGGCTACACCTTC
CDR3: CASSETGGDGYTF

D: NA
J: TRBJ1-2
length: 14
V: TRBV27
size: NA
DNA: TGTGCCAGCCGTCGCCAGGCTAATAACTATGGCTACACCTTC
CDR3: CASRRQANNYGYTF

D: TRBD2
J: TRBJ2-5
length: 18
V: TRBV5-1
size: NA
DNA: TGCGCCAGCAGCTCTTGGTTAAGCGGGGGGGAACACCAAGAGACCCAGTACTTC
CDR3: CASSSWLSGGEHQETQYF

D: NA
J: TRBJ2-1
length: 15
V: TRBV2
size: NA
DNA: TGTGCCAGCAGTGAATGGTGGCTGGCATTCGCTGAGCAGTTCTTC
CDR3: CASSEWWLAFAEQFF

D: TRBD1
J: TRBJ2-7
length: 12
V: TRBV6-1
size: NA
DNA: TGTGCCAGCGGGCAGGACAGGGTAGCGCAGTACTTC
CDR3: CASGQDRVAQYF

D: NA
J: TRBJ1-2
length: 14
V: TRBV6-5
size: NA
DNA: TGTGCCAGCATCGACCTCGGGGGGGACTATGGCTACACCTTC
CDR3: CASIDLGGDYGYTF

D: TRBD1
J: TRBJ1-2
length: 15
V: TRBV7-2
size: NA
DNA: TGTGCCAGCAGCTTAGGGGGACAGGGGGGCTATGGCTACACCTTC
CDR3: CASSLGGQGGYGYTF

D: NA
J: TRBJ2-3
length: 11
V: TRBV30
size: NA
DNA: TGTGCCTGGAGAACAGGGAATACGCAGTATTTT
CDR3: CAWRTGNTQYF

D: NA
J: TRBJ1-5
length: 14
V: TRBV5-6
size: NA
DNA: TGTGCCAGCAGCTTGGGCCGAGGTGGAGCGCCCCAGCATTTT
CDR3: CASSLGRGGAPQHF

D: NA
J: TRBJ1-2
length: 16
V: TRBV5-1
size: NA
DNA: TGCGCCAGCAGCTTCTCGGCAGCCCCTAGTAACTATGGCTACACCTTC
CDR3: CASSFSAAPSNYGYTF

D: NA
J: TRBJ2-2
length: 14
V: TRBV9
size: NA
DNA: TGTGCCAGCAGCGGACAGGACAACACCGGGGAGCTGTTTTTT
CDR3: CASSGQDNTGELFF

D: NA
J: TRBJ2-7
length: 14
V: TRBV7-2
size: NA
DNA: TGTGCCAGCAGCCCCAGAGGCCTTCGGGACGAGCAGTACTTC
CDR3: CASSPRGLRDEQYF

D: NA
J: TRBJ1-1
length: 15
V: TRBV7-8
size: NA
DNA: TGTGCCAGCAGCTTAGTCAGGGATAGCCGGACTGAAGCTTTCTTT
CDR3: CASSLVRDSRTEAFF

D: NA
J: TRBJ2-7
length: 15
V: TRBV7-8
size: NA
DNA: TGTGCCAGCAGCTTAGAACAGATCGGCTCCTACGAGCAGTACTTC
CDR3: CASSLEQIGSYEQYF

D: NA
J: TRBJ1-2
length: 14
V: TRBV29-1
size: NA
DNA: TGCAGCGTCCTCCCCCCAGGGGCGGGCTATGGCTACACCTTC
CDR3: CSVLPPGAGYGYTF

D: NA
J: TRBJ1-2
length: 16
V: TRBV10-3
size: NA
DNA: TGTGCCATCAGTGAGTCCACCGATGGGAGCCGGTATGGCTACACCTTC
CDR3: CAISESTDGSRYGYTF

D: NA
J: TRBJ1-2
length: 15
V: TRBV19
size: NA
DNA: TGTGCCAGTAGTGTCCAGGGCCAGGGGTGGAGTGGCTACACCTTC
CDR3: CASSVQGQGWSGYTF

D: TRBD1
J: TRBJ1-2
length: 14
V: TRBV4-3
size: NA
DNA: TGCGCCAGCAGCCAAGTCGACAGGGGAGAGGGCTACACCTTC
CDR3: CASSQVDRGEGYTF

D: TRBD1
J: TRBJ1-2
length: 15
V: TRBV7-2
size: NA
DNA: TGTGCCAGCAGCCCAAGGATAACAGGGGGCTATGGCTACACCTTC
CDR3: CASSPRITGGYGYTF

D: NA
J: TRBJ1-1
length: 15
V: TRBV6-5
size: few
DNA: TGTGCCAGCAGTTACTCGAAAGGTGCCGGTCCAGGGGCTTTCTTT
CDR3: CASSYSKGAGPGAFF

D: NA
J: TRBJ1-1
length: 13
V: TRBV6-5
size: NA
DNA: TGTGCCAGCAGTTACGGGCGGAACACTGAAGCTTTCTTT
CDR3: CASSYGRNTEAFF

D: TRBD1
J: TRBJ1-6
length: 16
V: TRBV30
size: NA
DNA: TGTGCCTGGAGTACAACAGGGGGCATTGGGTATTCACCCCTCCACTTT
CDR3: CAWSTTGGIGYSPLHF

D: NA
J: TRBJ2-7
length: 12
V: TRBV5-6
size: NA
DNA: TGTGCCAGCAGCTTTTCGGAGTACGAGCAGTACTTC
CDR3: CASSFSEYEQYF

D: NA
J: TRBJ1-2
length: 11
V: TRBV7-9
size: NA
DNA: TGTGCCAGCAGCTTCGGCGGTGGCTACACCTTC
CDR3: CASSFGGGYTF

D: NA
J: TRBJ1-2
length: 14
V: TRBV5-1
size: NA
DNA: TGCGCCAGCAGCTTGGCCAGGGGCGACTATGGCTACACCTTC
CDR3: CASSLARGDYGYTF

D: NA
J: TRBJ2-6
length: 17
V: TRBV5-6
size: NA
DNA: TGTGCCAGCAGCTTGTGGCGGGGAAACTCTGGGGCCAACGTCCTGACTTTC
CDR3: CASSLWRGNSGANVLTF

D: TRBD2
J: TRBJ2-1
length: 15
V: TRBV2
size: NA
DNA: TGTGCCAGCAGTGAAGAACTAGCGGGGAACAATGAGCAGTTCTTC
CDR3: CASSEELAGNNEQFF

D: NA
J: TRBJ1-6
length: 15
V: TRBV4-3
size: NA
DNA: TGCGCCAGCAGCCAAGAGGGTTGGAGGGAGGCACCCCTCCACTTT
CDR3: CASSQEGWREAPLHF

D: NA
J: TRBJ1-4
length: 14
V: TRBV4-3
size: once
DNA: TGCGCCAGCAGCCAAGAGAGATATAATGAAAAACTGTTTTTT
CDR3: CASSQERYNEKLFF

D: TRBD1
J: TRBJ2-5
length: 13
V: TRBV19
size: NA
DNA: TGTGCCAGTAATTGGGGACAGGGCGAGACCCAGTACTTC
CDR3: CASNWGQGETQYF

D: TRBD1
J: TRBJ1-2
length: 14
V: TRBV19
size: NA
DNA: TGTGCCAGTAGTACCACGACAGGGAAATATGGCTACACCTTC
CDR3: CASSTTTGKYGYTF

D: TRBD1
J: TRBJ2-1
length: 15
V: TRBV11-2
size: NA
DNA: TGTGCCAGCAGCTCAGGGACAGGGTGGCTTAGCGAGCAGTTCTTC
CDR3: CASSSGTGWLSEQFF

D: NA
J: TRBJ2-1
length: 13
V: TRBV7-2
size: NA
DNA: TGTGCCAGCAGCCCCCTGAGGGAACCCAAGGTTTTCTTC
CDR3: CASSPLREPKVFF

D: TRBD1
J: TRBJ1-1
length: 13
V: TRBV7-8
size: NA
DNA: TGTGCCAGCAGCCCCTTCAGGGGGACTGAAGCTTTCTTT
CDR3: CASSPFRGTEAFF

D: NA
J: TRBJ1-2
length: 11
V: TRBV2
size: NA
DNA: TGTGCCAGCAGTGAACAATATGGCTACACCTTC
CDR3: CASSEQYGYTF

D: TRBD1
J: TRBJ2-6
length: 16
V: TRBV19
size: NA
DNA: TGTGCCTCCTCGGACAGGCCCCTCTCTGGGGCCAACGTCCTGACTTTC
CDR3: CASSDRPLSGANVLTF

D: NA
J: TRBJ2-6
length: 19
V: TRBV21-1
size: NA
DNA: TGTGCCAGCAGCAAACTGACGGACAGCTTTCTCTCTGGGGCCAACGTCCTGACTTTC
CDR3: CASSKLTDSFLSGANVLTF

D: TRBD1
J: TRBJ1-2
length: 20
V: TRBV4-1
size: NA
DNA: TGCGCCAGCAGCCAATCTACTCAGCTCAAGACAGGGGGCACTAACTATGGCTACACCTTC
CDR3: CASSQSTQLKTGGTNYGYTF